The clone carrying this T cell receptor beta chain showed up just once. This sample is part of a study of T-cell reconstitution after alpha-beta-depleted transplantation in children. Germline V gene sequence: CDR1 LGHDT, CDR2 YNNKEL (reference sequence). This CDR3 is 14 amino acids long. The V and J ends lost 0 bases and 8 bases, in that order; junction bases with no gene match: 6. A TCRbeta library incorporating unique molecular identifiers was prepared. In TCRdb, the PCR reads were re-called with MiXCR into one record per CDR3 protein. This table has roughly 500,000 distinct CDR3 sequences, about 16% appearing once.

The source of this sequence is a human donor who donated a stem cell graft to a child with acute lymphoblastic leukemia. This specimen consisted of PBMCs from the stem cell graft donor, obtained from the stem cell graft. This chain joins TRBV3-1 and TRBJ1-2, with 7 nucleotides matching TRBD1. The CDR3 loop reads CASSQDERGHGYTF. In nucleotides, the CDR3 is TGTGCCAGCAGCCAAGACGAGAGGGGGCACGGCTACACCTTC.